The 20 T cell receptor beta chains below all came from one sample that was sequenced in a study of cytomegalovirus exposure and HLA in healthy donors (TCRdb year 2017). Libraries were prepared through the immunoSEQ multiplex PCR assay. The multiplex PCR relied on a mix of 60 forward primers for TCR Vbeta segments and 13 reverse primers for TCR Jbeta segments. In TCRdb, the immuneACCESS table is reduced to in-frame sequences with V and J assigned. These tables do not hold every clone; where another copy was compared, an unresolved V gene accounts for under half, and the others remain unexplained. The table for this sample lists 160,000 or so clones; approximately 80% of them were counted only once. Roughly 6.7% of the sample belongs to the ten largest clones. Sample: PBMCs. All receptors come from a man over 45 in good health and CMV-seropositive.

This chain links TRBV5-6 with TRBJ1-6; D may be TRBD1 (5 bases). In germline, CDR1 is SGHDT, CDR2 YYEEEE. The CDR3 contains 15 residues. V was shortened by 1 base and J by 4 bases, with 9 bases between the two germline ends. The CDR3 DNA reads TGTGCCAGCAGCTTGTCGCAGGGTTATAATTCACCCCTCCACTTT. This gives the protein CASSLSQGYNSPLHF.

The V call is TRBV7-9, the J call TRBJ2-7; D ambiguous. The CDR3 contains 13 residues. The germline CDR1 and CDR2 sequences are SEHNR and FQNEAQ (reference sequence). Trimming removed 0 bases from V and 6 bases from J, with 9 bases in between. CDR3 sequence (DNA): TGTGCCAGCAGCTTAGCTTTTAGAGGCGAGCAGTACGTC. Amino acid sequence: CASSLAFRGEQYV.

The V gene is TRBV30, the J gene TRBJ2-5, with a possible D match to TRBD2 (5 bases). The CDR3 consists of 14 residues. Per germline, CDR1 GTSNPN and CDR2 SVGIG (reference sequence). The V end was cut by 4 bases, the J end by 9 bases, with 21 bases between. Here the CDR3 DNA reads TGTGCCTGGATGGAGCCGGCGGGCTCGAGGGCCCAGTACTTC. Protein: CAWMEPAGSRAQYF.

The rearrangement uses TRBV5-1 and TRBJ1-1, with 7 bases lining up with TRBD1. V was pared by 3 bases and J by 1 base, with 3 bases of the junction left unmatched. CDR1 and CDR2 from the germline V gene are SGHRS and YFSETQ. The CDR3 contains 14 residues. CDR3 loop: CASSSQGPNTEAFF. The DNA for the CDR3 is TGCGCCAGCAGCTCACAGGGGCCGAACACTGAAGCTTTCTTT. The full variable domain, completed using reference TRBV5-1 and TRBJ1-1, is KAGVTQTPRYLIKTRGQQVTLSCSPISGHRSVSWYQQTPGQGLQFLFEYFSETQRNKGNFPGRFSGRQFSNSRSEMNVSTLELGDSALYLCASSSQGPNTEAFFGQGTRLTVV.

This chain joins TRBV19 and TRBJ1-2, with 7 bases lining up with TRBD1. Germline CDR1 is LNHDA and CDR2 is SQIVND (reference sequence). Unmatched junction bases numbered 12, after V lost 6 bases and J lost 8 bases. The CDR3 is 14 residues long. The CDR3 sequence is CASRPRQGMRGYTF. The CDR3 DNA reads as TGTGCCAGTAGACCTCGACAGGGTATGAGGGGCTACACCTTC.

V and J are TRBV10-2 and TRBJ1-3; weak D call: TRBD1 (6 bases). Deletions cut 7 bases from V and 3 bases from J, with 16 bases between. The CDR3 sequence is 15 residues long. Germline loops: CDR1 WSHSY, CDR2 SAAADI. CDR3 DNA: TGCGCCAGCAAAGACAGGCCAAGCTTTGGAAACACCATATATTTT. Amino acids: CASKDRPSFGNTIYF.

CDR3 protein: CASSRTRGTANTGELFF. The CDR3 bases are TGTGCCAGCAGTCGAACCAGGGGTACCGCGAACACCGGGGAGCTGTTTTTT. The chain has TRBV27 and TRBJ2-2, with a weak D call TRBD1 (6 bases). CDR1 MNHEY and CDR2 SMNVEV come from the germline V gene (reference sequence). The CDR3 loop spans 17 amino acids. V was pared by 5 bases and J by 0 bases, with 16 bases between.

Here the CDR3 DNA reads TGTGCCATCAGTGAGTCGGGGGGGGGCTACAATGAGCAGTTCTTC. It encodes CAISESGGGYNEQFF. The chain recombines TRBV10-3 with TRBJ2-1, with TRBD2 matching 7 bases. The V gene's germline CDR1 is ENHRY and CDR2 SYGVKD. Losses at the gene ends were 0 bases for V and 3 bases for J; bases not matched to a gene: 2. CDR3 size: 15 residues.

This sequence joins TRBV7-6 and TRBJ2-3; TRBD2 matches 7 bases. The germline V gene encodes CDR1 SGHVS and CDR2 FNYEAQ. J lost 4 bases, V lost 5 bases, and 0 bases had no gene match. The CDR3 contains 12 residues. CDR3 in DNA: TGTGCCAGCAGCACTAGCGCAGATACGCAGTATTTT. The encoded protein is CASSTSADTQYF.

This sequence joins TRBV2 and TRBJ2-7, with 9 bases aligning to TRBD2. This CDR3 spans 14 amino acids. V shed 6 bases, J shed 4 bases, and the junction held 7 bases outside the gene matches. CDR1 is SNHLY and CDR2 is FYNNEI in the germline V gene. The CDR3 DNA is TGTGCCAGCAGGAGGGGACTAGCAGTTTACGAGCAGTACTTC. It codes for CASRRGLAVYEQYF.

Only one count was recorded for this clone. The chain joins TRBV9 to TRBJ2-3; 9 bases are a match to TRBD2. There are 18 residues in the CDR3. Germline V gene lookup returns CDR1 SGDLS and CDR2 YYNGEE. V shed 0 bases and J 0 bases; nucleotides not matched to a gene: 8. The DNA of the CDR3 is TGTGCCAGCAGCGTAGGTCCTAGCGGGGAAACTAGCACAGATACGCAGTATTTT. Protein sequence: CASSVGPSGETSTDTQYF.

The chain couples TRBV5-6 to TRBJ2-7, with 8 bases matching TRBD2. Germline V lookup: CDR1 SGHDT, CDR2 YYEEEE. This CDR3 is 15 amino acids long. After removal of 4 bases from V and 3 bases from J, the junction contained 9 bases not matched to a gene. The CDR3 DNA reads as TGTGCCAGCAGCCCCGACGCGGGGGGTAGCTACGAGCAGTACTTC. Translating gives CASSPDAGGSYEQYF.

The CDR3 DNA is TGTGCCAGCAGCCTCGGGGAAGTTAACACTGAAGCTTTCTTT. It yields the protein CASSLGEVNTEAFF. The chain is built from TRBV7-6 and TRBJ1-1; D remains unclear. This CDR3 contains 14 residues. Per germline, CDR1 SGHVS and CDR2 FNYEAQ. Trimming took off 5 bases at V and 2 bases at J, with 12 bases between the two ends. The whole variable domain, remainder taken from reference TRBV7-6 and TRBJ1-1, is GAGVSQSPRYKVTKRGQDVALRCDPISGHVSLYWYRQALGQGPEFLTYFNYEAQQDKSGLPNDRFSAERPEGSISTLTIQRTEQRDSAMYRCASSLGEVNTEAFFGQGTRLTVV.

This clone was detected once. This chain links TRBV27 with TRBJ2-2, with TRBD2 matching 10 bases. Germline loops: CDR1 MNHEY, CDR2 SMNVEV (reference sequence). This CDR3 contains 16 residues. J was trimmed by 6 bases and V by 3 bases; bases with no gene match: 7. For the CDR3, the DNA is TGTGCCAGCAGTTTCCACGCTAGCGGGAGCGCCGGGGAGCTGTTTTTT. This sequence encodes CASSFHASGSAGELFF.

This clone has just one count. The chain couples TRBV2 to TRBJ1-4, with 7 nucleotides matching TRBD1. The germline gives CDR1 SNHLY, CDR2 FYNNEI. Unmatched junction bases numbered 4, after V lost 5 bases and J lost 7 bases. The CDR3 extends over 13 amino acids. CDR3 DNA: TGTGCCAGCAGTACAGGGGCGGGTGAAAAACTGTTTTTT. Translation: CASSTGAGEKLFF.

The table lists this clone with a count of one. This chain connects TRBV6-5 to TRBJ2-7, with D possibly being TRBD2 (5 bases). The CDR3 has 13 residues. Germline V gene data show CDR1 as MNHEY and CDR2 as SVGAGI. The V and J ends lost 2 bases and 3 bases respectively, with 8 bases between them. CDR3 nucleotide sequence: TGTGCCAGCAGTTACGGACTCCACTACGAGCAGTACGTC. As protein: CASSYGLHYEQYV.

The chain combines TRBV2 with TRBJ2-2; perhaps TRBD2 as D (6 bases). Germline lookup yields CDR1 SNHLY and CDR2 FYNNEI. The CDR3 sequence is 14 residues long. The V gene lost 6 bases and the J gene lost 4 bases, with 12 bases spanning the gap. CDR3 nucleotides: TGTGCCAGCAGATCCCAGGGAGGCACCGGGGAGCTGTTTTTT. Amino acids: CASRSQGGTGELFF. Looking up the rest from reference TRBV2 and TRBJ2-2 gives the full variable domain: EPEVTQTPSHQVTQMGQEVILRCVPISNHLYFYWYRQILGQKVEFLVSFYNNEISEKSEIFDDQFSVERPDGSNFTLKIRSTKLEDSAMYFCASRSQGGTGELFFGEGSRLTVL.

This clone turned up a few times. This rearrangement joins TRBV4-1 to TRBJ1-1, with D perhaps TRBD1 (5 bases). Germline CDR1 and CDR2: MGHRA and YSYEKL. The V end was cut by 1 base, the J end by 11 bases, with 17 bases between. The CDR3 totals 14 residues. DNA of the CDR3: TGCGCCAGCAGCCAAGTATCAGGGTTCGAGGAGGCTTTCTTT. It translates to CASSQVSGFEEAFF.

The J gene is TRBJ2-1, the V gene TRBV11-3; D gene unclear. In germline, CDR1 is SGHNT, CDR2 YENEEA. This CDR3 spans 17 amino acids. The V end was cut by 5 bases, the J end by 0 bases, with 17 bases between. The CDR3 loop reads CASSPALGDLSYNEQFF. CDR3 nucleotides: TGTGCCAGCAGCCCAGCACTTGGAGACCTCTCCTACAATGAGCAGTTCTTC.

The chain uses TRBV2 and TRBJ2-7, with no clear D. The CDR3 totals 14 residues. V was pared by 4 bases and J by 7 bases, with 17 bases between. The V gene's germline CDR1 is SNHLY and CDR2 FYNNEI. CDR3 protein: CASSVLAAAAEQYV. The CDR3 DNA sequence: TGTGCCAGCAGTGTTTTAGCCGCCGCAGCGGAGCAGTACGTC.